The 13 T cell receptor beta chains listed next were all sequenced from one sample in a study of shared clonotypes between healthy human individuals (dated by TCRdb to the early 2020s). The library was prepared using the immunoSEQ multiplex PCR assay. TCRdb holds this immuneACCESS table with in-frame rearrangements only. Some clones are missing; in checked studies, unresolved V genes explain under half, and the rest has no known cause. Present in this sample are under 1,900,000 clones, 98% to 99% of which were seen just once. 0.36% of the sample comes from the top ten. The sequenced sample was naive CD4+ T cells sorted from blood. The cell subset or site label here, explained by the study, means: CD45RA+ positively selected. These receptors originate from a man under 40 in good health.

The chain carries TRBV27 and TRBJ2-1; possibly TRBD1 or TRBD2 for D (5 bases each). The germline gives CDR1 MNHEY, CDR2 SMNVEV (reference sequence). V lost 7 bases and J 0 bases, leaving 10 bases between the germline ends. The CDR3 consists of 14 residues. The CDR3 nucleotides are TGTGCCAGCACTCGGGACCACTCCTACAATGAGCAGTTCTTC. As protein: CASTRDHSYNEQFF.

This chain connects TRBV12-5 to TRBJ1-2; no definite D call. V was shortened by 3 bases and J by 2 bases, with 10 bases between the two germline ends. Germline CDR1 reads LGHNT; CDR2 reads FRNRAP. CDR3 length equals 14 residues. The CDR3 sequence is CASGLSGINYGYTF. The CDR3 DNA reads as TGTGCTAGTGGTTTATCCGGGATCAACTATGGCTACACCTTC.

The rearrangement joins TRBV18 to TRBJ1-2; D not certain. Trimming pared 3 bases from V and 4 bases from J, leaving 9 bases between. Germline V lookup: CDR1 KGHSH, CDR2 LQKENI. The CDR3 sequence is 13 residues long. CDR3 loop: CASSPEATYGYTF. The CDR3 DNA sequence: TGTGCCAGCTCACCCGAGGCTACCTATGGCTACACCTTC.

The rearrangement joins TRBV5-8 to TRBJ1-2, with D unresolved. CDR1 is SGHTS and CDR2 is YDEGEE in the germline V gene. The CDR3 has 14 residues. V was cut by 1 base and J by 0 bases, with 7 bases left in between. CDR3 coding DNA: TGTGCCAGCAGCTTGAGGCAGGCTAACTATGGCTACACCTTC. Its protein is CASSLRQANYGYTF.

The chain joins TRBV7-9 to TRBJ2-1; D is undetermined. The CDR3 is 13 amino acids. Germline CDR1 is SEHNR and CDR2 is FQNEAQ (reference sequence). Trimming removed 5 bases at V and 5 bases at J, with 10 bases between. The CDR3 DNA sequence: TGTGCCAGCAGCGCGTCCCCAAACAATGAGCAGTTCTTC. It codes for CASSASPNNEQFF.

The chain joins TRBV5-1 to TRBJ2-7; TRBD2 might be the D (6 bases). The CDR3 runs 16 residues. V lost 4 bases and J 0 bases, leaving 17 bases between the germline ends. Germline-derived CDR1 and CDR2 are SGHRS and YFSETQ. CDR3 nucleotide sequence: TGCGCCAGCAGCCTAGGACCCATCGGGAGCTCCTACGAGCAGTACTTC. Translated: CASSLGPIGSSYEQYF. Using reference TRBV5-1 and TRBJ2-7 for the parts outside the CDR3, the full variable domain is KAGVTQTPRYLIKTRGQQVTLSCSPISGHRSVSWYQQTPGQGLQFLFEYFSETQRNKGNFPGRFSGRQFSNSRSEMNVSTLELGDSALYLCASSLGPIGSSYEQYFGPGTRLTVT.

The chain combines TRBV7-8 with TRBJ1-2, with 7 positions matching TRBD1. After removal of 5 bases from V and 6 bases from J, the junction contained 6 bases not matched to a gene. Germline assignment: CDR1 SGHVS and CDR2 FQNEAQ. CDR3 length: 13 amino acids. The CDR3 region is CASSRRGENGYTF. CDR3 DNA: TGTGCCAGCAGCCGCAGGGGGGAGAATGGCTACACCTTC.

The chain joins TRBV18 to TRBJ1-4; D uncertain. This CDR3 region has 16 residues. Germline lookup yields CDR1 KGHSH and CDR2 LQKENI. Between the trimmed V and J ends, which lost 1 base and 0 bases, there was a span of 9 bases. The CDR3 spells CASSPQVLATNEKLFF. CDR3 nucleotides: TGTGCCAGCTCACCACAAGTACTGGCAACTAATGAAAAACTGTTTTTT. Supplemented by reference TRBV18 and TRBJ1-4, the full variable domain reads NAGVMQNPRHLVRRRGQEARLRCSPMKGHSHVYWYRQLPEEGLKFMVYLQKENIIDESGMPKERFSAEFPKEGPSILRIQQVVRGDSAAYFCASSPQVLATNEKLFFGSGTQLSVL.

As DNA, the CDR3 is TGTGCCAGCAGTGTTAGCGGGAGGGCCAGAGTCACCGGGGAGCTGTTTTTT. It codes for CASSVSGRARVTGELFF. This chain joins TRBV25-1 and TRBJ2-2; TRBD2 aligns across 11 bases. The germline CDR1 and CDR2 sequences are MGHDK and SYGVNS. CDR3 length: 17 residues. Losses at the gene ends were 4 bases for V and 4 bases for J; bases not matched to a gene: 8.

The chain joins TRBV7-2 to TRBJ2-1, with 9 bases fitting TRBD1. Germline-derived CDR1 and CDR2 are SGHTA and FQGNSA. Trimming at V came to 3 bases and at J to 2 bases, leaving 2 bases not matched to a gene. The CDR3 has 15 amino acids. CDR3 bases: TGTGCCAGCAGCTTGGGACAGGGAGCCTACAATGAGCAGTTCTTC. This translates into CASSLGQGAYNEQFF.

The rearrangement links TRBV28 to TRBJ1-5; D gene uncertain. Germline V gene data show CDR1 as MDHEN and CDR2 as SYDVKM. This CDR3 is built from 15 residues. Trimming took off 4 bases at V and 2 bases at J, with 12 bases between the two ends. CDR3: CASSWVGRGNQPQHF. As DNA, the CDR3 is TGTGCCAGCAGTTGGGTGGGCCGTGGCAATCAGCCCCAGCATTTT.

This clone was recorded only once. The chain carries TRBV19 and TRBJ2-1, with D hard to call. In germline, CDR1 is LNHDA, CDR2 SQIVND (reference sequence). The V end was cut by 6 bases, the J end by 0 bases, with 15 bases between. The CDR3 spans 16 residues. CDR3 nucleotides: TGTGCCAGTAGGATCCCCCGGTCGAGCTCCTACAATGAGCAGTTCTTC. It codes for CASRIPRSSSYNEQFF.

About this clone itself: Within the sample, other DNA sequences also encode this same CDR3. The chain has TRBV5-1 and TRBJ2-7; the D is unclear. V was shortened by 0 bases and J by 0 bases, with 7 bases between the two germline ends. Germline V gene lookup returns CDR1 SGHRS and CDR2 YFSETQ. The CDR3 consists of 14 residues. CDR3 protein: CASSLGQPSYEQYF. The CDR3 DNA reads as TGCGCCAGCAGCTTGGGTCAACCCTCCTACGAGCAGTACTTC. The complete variable domain, with remaining parts taken from reference TRBV5-1 and TRBJ2-7, reads KAGVTQTPRYLIKTRGQQVTLSCSPISGHRSVSWYQQTPGQGLQFLFEYFSETQRNKGNFPGRFSGRQFSNSRSEMNVSTLELGDSALYLCASSLGQPSYEQYFGPGTRLTVT.